This section outlines one TCR beta chain sequence together with its context. Antigen unknown. This sample is drawn from a study of cytomegalovirus exposure and HLA in healthy donors. Study observations and caveats: A few CMV-associated chains were confirmed in vitro to be specific for CMV antigens. Clusters of TCRs from the first cohort tended to co-occur in the approximately 120 validation repertoires (as a later analysis found).

Assay used: immunoSEQ multiplex PCR; TCRdb lists only in-frame clones, some missing. The sample shows some 170,000 clones, around four fifths of them seen only once. Separate from the approximately 670-subject first cohort was the approximately 120-subject validation cohort, to which the donors belonged. The CDR3 extends over 17 amino acids. Germline CDR1 is SGHRS and CDR2 is YFSETQ. The V gene end was trimmed by 1 base and the J gene end by 5 bases; junction bases not matched to a gene: 9. V gene TRBV5-1 combines with J gene TRBJ1-4; 9 bases are shared with TRBD1. The clonotype originates from a man in his thirties or forties in good health and CMV-seropositive. Sequenced: PBMCs. CDR3 sequence (DNA): TGCGCCAGCAGCTTGTTTGGACAGGGGATTTCCAATGAAAAACTGTTTTTT. It yields the protein CASSLFGQGISNEKLFF.